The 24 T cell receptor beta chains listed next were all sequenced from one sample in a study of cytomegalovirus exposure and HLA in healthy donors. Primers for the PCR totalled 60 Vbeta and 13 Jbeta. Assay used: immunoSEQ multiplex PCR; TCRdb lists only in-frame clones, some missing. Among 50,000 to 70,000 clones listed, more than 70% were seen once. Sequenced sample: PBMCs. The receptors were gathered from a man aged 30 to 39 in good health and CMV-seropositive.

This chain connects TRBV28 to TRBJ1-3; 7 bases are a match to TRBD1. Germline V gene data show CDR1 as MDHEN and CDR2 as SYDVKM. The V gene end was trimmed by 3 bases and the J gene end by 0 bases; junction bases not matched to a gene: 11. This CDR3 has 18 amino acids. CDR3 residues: CASSFPLRQGYSGNTIYF. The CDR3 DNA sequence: TGTGCCAGCAGTTTCCCCCTTCGACAGGGCTACTCTGGAAACACCATATATTTT. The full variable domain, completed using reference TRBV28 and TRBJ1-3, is DVKVTQSSRYLVKRTGEKVFLECVQDMDHENMFWYRQDPGLGLRLIYFSYDVKMKEKGDIPEGYSVSREKKERFSLILESASTNQTSMYLCASSFPLRQGYSGNTIYFGEGSWLTVV.

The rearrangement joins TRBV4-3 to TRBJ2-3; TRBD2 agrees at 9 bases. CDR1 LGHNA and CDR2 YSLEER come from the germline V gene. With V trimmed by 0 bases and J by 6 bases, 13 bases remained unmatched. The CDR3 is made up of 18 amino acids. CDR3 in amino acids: CASSQDAAKRGAGDTQYF. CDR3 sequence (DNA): TGCGCCAGCAGCCAAGATGCCGCGAAGCGGGGGGCGGGGGATACGCAGTATTTT.

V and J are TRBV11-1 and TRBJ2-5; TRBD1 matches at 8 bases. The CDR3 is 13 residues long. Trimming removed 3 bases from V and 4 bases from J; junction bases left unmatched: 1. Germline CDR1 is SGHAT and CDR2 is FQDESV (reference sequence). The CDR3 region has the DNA TGTGCCAGCAGCTTGGACAGGGTAGAGACCCAGTACTTC. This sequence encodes CASSLDRVETQYF.

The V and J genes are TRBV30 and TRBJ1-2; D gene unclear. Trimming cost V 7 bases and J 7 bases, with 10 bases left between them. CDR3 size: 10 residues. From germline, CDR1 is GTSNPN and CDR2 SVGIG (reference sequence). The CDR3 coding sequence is TGTGCCTTAGCGGGTTTTGGCTACACCTTC. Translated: CALAGFGYTF. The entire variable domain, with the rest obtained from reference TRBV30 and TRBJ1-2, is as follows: SQTIHQWPATLVQPVGSPLSLECTVEGTSNPNLYWYRQAAGRGLQLLFYSVGIGQISSEVPQNLSASRPQDRQFILSSKKLLLSDSGFYLCALAGFGYTFGSGTRLTVV.

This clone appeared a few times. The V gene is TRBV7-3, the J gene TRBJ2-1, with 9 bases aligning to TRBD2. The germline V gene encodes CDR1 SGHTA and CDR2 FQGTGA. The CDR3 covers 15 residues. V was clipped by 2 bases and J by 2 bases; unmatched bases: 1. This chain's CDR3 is CASSLRGGAYNEQFF. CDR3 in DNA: TGTGCCAGCAGCTTACGCGGGGGGGCCTACAATGAGCAGTTCTTC.

The CDR3 spells CASSYNRGYNYGYTF. CDR3 nucleotides: TGTGCCAGCAGCTACAACAGGGGATATAACTATGGCTACACCTTC. The gene calls are TRBV5-4 and TRBJ1-2; TRBD1 agrees at 7 bases. The germline V gene has CDR1 SGHNT and CDR2 YYREEE (reference sequence). The CDR3 loop spans 15 amino acids. V was pared by 3 bases and J by 1 base, with 6 bases of the junction left unmatched.

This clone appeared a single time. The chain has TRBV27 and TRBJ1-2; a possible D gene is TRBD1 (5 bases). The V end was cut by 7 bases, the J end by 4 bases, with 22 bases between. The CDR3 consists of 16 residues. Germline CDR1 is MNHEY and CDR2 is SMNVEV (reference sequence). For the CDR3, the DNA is TGTGCCAGCACCTCTTGGGGGGGGTCCTTTTCCTATGGCTACACCTTC. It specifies CASTSWGGSFSYGYTF.

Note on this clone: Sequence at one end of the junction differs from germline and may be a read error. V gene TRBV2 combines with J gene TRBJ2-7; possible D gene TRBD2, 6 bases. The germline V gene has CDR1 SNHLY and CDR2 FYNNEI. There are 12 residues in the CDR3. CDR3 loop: CASTRGARVRDF. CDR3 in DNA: TGTGCCAGCACGCGGGGAGCACGGGTAAGGGACTTC.

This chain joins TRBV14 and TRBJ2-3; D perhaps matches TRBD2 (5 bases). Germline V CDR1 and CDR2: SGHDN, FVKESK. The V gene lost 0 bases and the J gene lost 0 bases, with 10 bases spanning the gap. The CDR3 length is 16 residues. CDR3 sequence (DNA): TGTGCCAGCAGCCAAGATGCGGGCCTAAGCACAGATACGCAGTATTTT. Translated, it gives CASSQDAGLSTDTQYF.

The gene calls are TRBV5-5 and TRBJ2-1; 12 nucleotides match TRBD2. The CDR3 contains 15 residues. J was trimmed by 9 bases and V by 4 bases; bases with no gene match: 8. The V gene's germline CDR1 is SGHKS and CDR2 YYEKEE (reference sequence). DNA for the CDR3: TGTGCCAGCAGCCAGACTAGCGGGGGCCGTGGTGAGCAGTTCTTC. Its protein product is CASSQTSGGRGEQFF.

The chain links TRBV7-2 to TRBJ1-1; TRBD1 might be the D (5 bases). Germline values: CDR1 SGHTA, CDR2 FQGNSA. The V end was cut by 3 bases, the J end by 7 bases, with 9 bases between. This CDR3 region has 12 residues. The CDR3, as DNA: TGTGCCAGCAGCTTCCAGCAGGGTGAAGCTTTCTTT. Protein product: CASSFQQGEAFF.

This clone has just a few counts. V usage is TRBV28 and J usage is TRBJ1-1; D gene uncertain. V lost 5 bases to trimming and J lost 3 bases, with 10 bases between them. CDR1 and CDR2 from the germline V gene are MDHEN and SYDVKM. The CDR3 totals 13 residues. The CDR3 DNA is TGTGCCAGCAGTCACGGAACAGACACTGAAGCTTTCTTT. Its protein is CASSHGTDTEAFF.

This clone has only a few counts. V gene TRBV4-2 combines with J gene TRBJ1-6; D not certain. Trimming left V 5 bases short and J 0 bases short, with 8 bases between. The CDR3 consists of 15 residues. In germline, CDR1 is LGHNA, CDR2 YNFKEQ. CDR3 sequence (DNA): TGTGCCAGCAGCGCGGAGAGCTCCTATAATTCACCCCTCCACTTT. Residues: CASSAESSYNSPLHF.

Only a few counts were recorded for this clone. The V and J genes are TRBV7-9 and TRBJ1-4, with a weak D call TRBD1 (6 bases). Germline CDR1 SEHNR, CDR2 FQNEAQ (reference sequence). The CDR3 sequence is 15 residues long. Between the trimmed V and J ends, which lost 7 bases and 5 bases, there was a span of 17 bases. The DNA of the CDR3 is TGTGCCAGCAACACAATGACAGGTGTAAATGAAAAACTGTTTTTT. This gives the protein CASNTMTGVNEKLFF.

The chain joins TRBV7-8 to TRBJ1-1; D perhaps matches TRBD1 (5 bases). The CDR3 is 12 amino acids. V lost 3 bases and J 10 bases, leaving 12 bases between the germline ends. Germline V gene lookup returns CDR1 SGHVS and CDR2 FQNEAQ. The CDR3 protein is CASSFFVGAAFF. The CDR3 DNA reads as TGTGCCAGCAGCTTCTTTGTTGGGGCAGCTTTCTTT.

CDR3 DNA: TGCGCCAGCAGCTTGGCCGGTGTAGCTAAAGAGACCCAGTACTTC. It is translated as CASSLAGVAKETQYF. The chain recombines TRBV5-1 with TRBJ2-5; D not certain. Germline CDR1 reads SGHRS; CDR2 reads YFSETQ. Trimming pared 0 bases from V and 3 bases from J, leaving 12 bases between. The CDR3 consists of 15 residues.

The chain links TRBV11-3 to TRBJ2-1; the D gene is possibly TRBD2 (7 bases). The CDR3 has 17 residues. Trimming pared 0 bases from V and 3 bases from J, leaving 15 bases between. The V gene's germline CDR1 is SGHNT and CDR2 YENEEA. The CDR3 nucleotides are TGTGCCAGCAGCTTAGATCTTAGTAGGGGGGGCTACAATGAGCAGTTCTTC. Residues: CASSLDLSRGGYNEQFF.

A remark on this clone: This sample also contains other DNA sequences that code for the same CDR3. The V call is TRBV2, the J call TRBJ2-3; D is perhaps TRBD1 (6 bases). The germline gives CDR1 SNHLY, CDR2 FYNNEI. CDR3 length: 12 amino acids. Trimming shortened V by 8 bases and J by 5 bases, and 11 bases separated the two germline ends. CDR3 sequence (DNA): TGTGCCAGCTCCGAAGGGGGAGATACGCAGTATTTT. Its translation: CASSEGGDTQYF. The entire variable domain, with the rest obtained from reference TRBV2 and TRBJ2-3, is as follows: EPEVTQTPSHQVTQMGQEVILRCVPISNHLYFYWYRQILGQKVEFLVSFYNNEISEKSEIFDDQFSVERPDGSNFTLKIRSTKLEDSAMYFCASSEGGDTQYFGPGTRLTVL.

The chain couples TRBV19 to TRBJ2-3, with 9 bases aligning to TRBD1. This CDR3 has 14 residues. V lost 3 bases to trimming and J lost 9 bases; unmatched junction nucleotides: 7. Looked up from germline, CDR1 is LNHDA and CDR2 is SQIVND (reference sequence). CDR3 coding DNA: TGTGCCAGTAGTATGACGGACAGGGGAGGGACGCAGTATTTT. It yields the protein CASSMTDRGGTQYF.

The CDR3 DNA reads as TGTGCCAGCAGCTTAGAACAGGAGACCCAGTACTTC. Its protein is CASSLEQETQYF. The rearrangement joins TRBV7-9 to TRBJ2-5; no clear D. The CDR3 runs 12 residues. Germline values: CDR1 SEHNR, CDR2 FQNEAQ (reference sequence). The V end was cut by 1 base, the J end by 5 bases, with 5 bases between.

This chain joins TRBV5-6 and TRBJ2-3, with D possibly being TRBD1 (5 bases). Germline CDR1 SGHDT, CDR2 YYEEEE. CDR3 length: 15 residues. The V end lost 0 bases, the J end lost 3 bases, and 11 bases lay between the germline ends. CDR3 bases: TGTGCCAGCAGCTTGGACAGGATCGGAACAGATACGCAGTATTTT. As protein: CASSLDRIGTDTQYF.

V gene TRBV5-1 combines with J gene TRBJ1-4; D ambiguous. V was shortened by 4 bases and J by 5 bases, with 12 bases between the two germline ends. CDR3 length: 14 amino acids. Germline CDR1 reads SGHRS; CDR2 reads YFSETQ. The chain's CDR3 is CASSPTAWNEKLFF. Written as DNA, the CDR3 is TGCGCCAGCAGCCCTACTGCATGGAATGAAAAACTGTTTTTT.

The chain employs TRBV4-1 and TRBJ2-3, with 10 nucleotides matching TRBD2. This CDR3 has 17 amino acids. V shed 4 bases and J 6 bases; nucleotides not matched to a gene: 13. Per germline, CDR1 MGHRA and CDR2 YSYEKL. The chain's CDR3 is CASSRGGLAVLGDTQYF. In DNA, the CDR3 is TGCGCCAGCAGCCGGGGAGGACTAGCGGTGCTTGGCGATACGCAGTATTTT.

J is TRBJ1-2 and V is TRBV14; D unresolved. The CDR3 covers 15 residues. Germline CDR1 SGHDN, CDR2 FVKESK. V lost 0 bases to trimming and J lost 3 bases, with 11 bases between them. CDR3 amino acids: CASSQEGDTYYGYTF. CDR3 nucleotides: TGTGCCAGCAGCCAAGAAGGCGACACCTACTATGGCTACACCTTC.